This T cell receptor beta chain stems from a study of blood T cell repertoires in COVID-19. The CDR3 totals 20 residues. V gave up 5 bases and J gave up 5 bases; unmatched junction bases: 17. From germline, CDR1 is LNHDA and CDR2 SQIVND (reference sequence). Assay used: immunoSEQ multiplex PCR; TCRdb lists only in-frame clones, some missing. The table shows approximately 300,000 clones, with about 92% occurring only once. Participants spanned ages about 18 to 90 years and resided in about 25 US areas. The TCR comes from a woman in her 30s who had recovered from COVID-19. This rearrangement joins TRBV19 to TRBJ2-1, with 14 positions matching TRBD2. Sequencing was carried out using PBMCs or T cells enriched from blood (not recorded which). The CDR3 protein is CASSSHPGLAGVYSNNEQFF. CDR3 DNA sequence: TGTGCCAGTAGTTCCCATCCGGGACTAGCGGGAGTCTATTCTAACAATGAGCAGTTCTTC. The full variable domain, with the rest looked up from reference TRBV19 and TRBJ2-1, is DGGITQSPKYLFRKEGQNVTLSCEQNLNHDAMYWYRQDPGQGLRLIYYSQIVNDFQKGDIAEGYSVSREKKESFPLTVTSAQKNPTAFYLCASSSHPGLAGVYSNNEQFFGPGTRLTVL.